This T cell receptor beta chain was identified in a study of T cells in Graves' hyperthyroidism and ophthalmopathy. Amplified TCR beta CDR3 regions came from RNA transcripts. Carried out on the TCR CDR3, a first-round RT-PCR used the HTBI primer set. From the multiplex PCR reads, TCRdb called clonotypes with MiXCR, one entry per CDR3 protein. The table records over 650,000 distinct CDR3 sequences, approximately 16% of them present only once. There are 16 residues in the CDR3. V was cut by 5 bases and J by 1 base, with 15 bases left in between. Germline V lookup: CDR1 MNHNS, CDR2 SASEGT. The rearrangement uses TRBV6-1 and TRBJ1-5; TRBD1 might be the D (5 bases). The sequence was collected from a man between 18 and 35 years old with Graves' hyperthyroidism. The sequencing sample was made of blood. The CDR3 region is CASSPSGWGSNQPQHF. The CDR3, as DNA: TGTGCCAGCAGTCCTTCAGGATGGGGGAGCAATCAGCCCCAGCATTTT.